This T cell receptor (beta chain) was documented in a study of cytomegalovirus exposure and HLA in healthy donors. Primers: 60 Vbeta forward and 13 Jbeta reverse. Profiled with immunoSEQ multiplex PCR; TCRdb holds only in-frame clones, not every one. The sample holds 65,000 to 90,000 clones, roughly 78% seen once. With regard to this clone: As yet, its antigen is unknown.

The V and J ends lost 5 bases and 6 bases respectively, with 14 bases between them. From germline, CDR1 is LNHDA and CDR2 SQIVND (reference sequence). The CDR3 runs 14 residues. Study-level findings and limits: It was 150 to 200 TCR beta chains that were listed as cytomegalovirus-associated. After further analysis at a later stage, roughly 16,000 TCR beta sequences were associated with HLA alleles at 0.05 false discovery rate. V- and J-gene trimming of TCR beta was linked (in a later analysis) to a missense DCLRE1C variant. Reportedly, fewer N-insertions than the approximately 600-donor mean appeared in an Asian-associated ancestry cluster in a later analysis.

V and J are TRBV19 and TRBJ2-1, with D perhaps TRBD1 (7 bases). The source of this sequence is a man younger than 40 in good health and CMV-seronegative. Sequencing was carried out using PBMCs. CDR3 residues: CASSSQGDFNEQFF. CDR3 DNA sequence: TGTGCCAGTAGTTCCCAGGGGGACTTCAATGAGCAGTTCTTC.